This T cell receptor (beta chain) was captured in a study of identical twins. The CDR3 covers 13 residues. V gave up 5 bases and J gave up 5 bases, with 14 bases separating them. Germline loops: CDR1 SGHRS, CDR2 YFSETQ. TCRdb re-called the 5' RACE reads with MiXCR, one entry per CDR3 protein. Seen here are 420,000 or so distinct CDR3 sequences, less than 20% observed once, and the top ten hold more than 10%. This clonotype was seen repeatedly, ten times or more. Sample: naive T cells sorted from blood. This chain uses TRBV5-1 with TRBJ2-7, with D tentatively TRBD2 (6 bases). The TCR sequence derives from a man aged 50 or older in good health. CDR3 region: CASSTGETNEQYF. The CDR3 region has the DNA TGCGCCAGCAGTACGGGGGAGACTAACGAGCAGTACTTC. The full variable domain, rest sourced from reference TRBV5-1 and TRBJ2-7, is KAGVTQTPRYLIKTRGQQVTLSCSPISGHRSVSWYQQTPGQGLQFLFEYFSETQRNKGNFPGRFSGRQFSNSRSEMNVSTLELGDSALYLCASSTGETNEQYFGPGTRLTVT.